Below, 10 T cell receptor beta chains from the same sample are listed, as sequenced in a study of blood T cell repertoires in COVID-19 (dated by TCRdb to 2018 to 2021). Library construction relied on the immunoSEQ multiplex PCR assay. What TCRdb holds here is the immuneACCESS table cut down to in-frame rearrangements. Part of the clones is not present; checked against another copy, under half of the missing clones reflect an unresolved V gene, and the others are unexplained. The sample includes tens of thousands of clones, with over 75% observed a single time. In total, the top ten clones hold about 14% of the sample. Sequenced material: peripheral blood. Receptors were obtained from a woman in her 70s with acute or convalescent COVID-19.

The V call is TRBV7-4, the J call TRBJ2-7; 11 bases map to TRBD1. Looked up from germline, CDR1 is SGHVT and CDR2 is SQSDAQ. V shed 4 bases, J shed 1 base, and the junction held 3 bases outside the gene matches. The CDR3 covers 15 residues. The CDR3: CASSSDRGPSYEQYV. The CDR3 DNA follows: TGTGCCAGCAGCTCGGACAGGGGGCCATCCTACGAGCAGTACGTC.

The chain joins TRBV5-4 to TRBJ2-7; 13 bases agree with TRBD2. The CDR3 spans 17 residues. Germline assignment: CDR1 SGHNT and CDR2 YYREEE (reference sequence). V gave up 4 bases and J gave up 2 bases; unmatched junction bases: 9. CDR3 DNA: TGTGCCAGCAGCACTGATGGACTAGCGGGGGCCACCTACGAGCAGTACGTC. Translated, it gives CASSTDGLAGATYEQYV.

The chain links TRBV2 to TRBJ1-1; D is possibly TRBD1 (5 bases). CDR1 is SNHLY and CDR2 is FYNNEI in the germline V gene. V lost 7 bases and J 6 bases, leaving 15 bases between the germline ends. The CDR3 spans 13 residues. In DNA form, the CDR3 reads TGTGCCAGCACTACGGACACTACCTCTGAAGCTTTCTTT. It codes for CASTTDTTSEAFF. The variable domain in full, with the rest retrieved from reference TRBV2 and TRBJ1-1, is EPEVTQTPSHQVTQMGQEVILRCVPISNHLYFYWYRQILGQKVEFLVSFYNNEISEKSEIFDDQFSVERPDGSNFTLKIRSTKLEDSAMYFCASTTDTTSEAFFGQGTRLTVV.

The J gene is TRBJ2-2, the V gene TRBV5-1; maybe TRBD2 (5 bases). Deletions cut 1 base from V and 0 bases from J, with 10 bases between. Germline CDR1 SGHRS, CDR2 YFSETQ. The CDR3 covers 16 residues. The DNA of the CDR3 is TGCGCCAGCAGCTTGAAGGCGGGCCCGAACACCGGGGAGCTGTTTTTT. It is translated as CASSLKAGPNTGELFF.

The CDR3 protein is CASSLQGGPGNTIYF. The CDR3 nucleotides read TGTGCCAGCAGCTTACAGGGTGGGCCTGGAAACACCATATATTTT. The rearrangement links TRBV11-2 to TRBJ1-3; possibly TRBD1 for D (5 bases). Germline CDR1 and CDR2: SGHAT and FQNNGV. The ends were cut back, 2 bases at V and 2 bases at J, with 10 bases in the middle. This CDR3 contains 15 residues.

The rearrangement joins TRBV30 to TRBJ2-5; 7 nucleotides line up with TRBD2. Unmatched junction bases numbered 10, after V lost 0 bases and J lost 6 bases. Looked up from germline, CDR1 is GTSNPN and CDR2 is SVGIG (reference sequence). The CDR3 has 15 residues. The CDR3 sequence: CAWSVAAGVSQTQYF. CDR3 nucleotide sequence: TGTGCCTGGAGTGTAGCTGCGGGAGTATCACAGACCCAGTACTTC.

The DNA of the CDR3 is TGTGCCAGCAGCGTTGGACAGCCTAGCACAGATACGCAGTATTTT. Its protein product is CASSVGQPSTDTQYF. The chain employs TRBV9 and TRBJ2-3; TRBD1 might be the D (6 bases). Per the germline V gene, CDR1 is SGDLS and CDR2 is YYNGEE. The CDR3 loop spans 15 amino acids. V lost 2 bases, J lost 0 bases, and 10 bases lay in between.

The rearrangement links TRBV2 to TRBJ2-1; 8 positions agree with TRBD2. After removal of 4 bases from V and 6 bases from J, the junction contained 8 bases not matched to a gene. Germline V lookup: CDR1 SNHLY, CDR2 FYNNEI. The CDR3 covers 15 residues. The DNA for the CDR3 is TGTGCCAGCAGTGGACCCAGCGGGGGAACCAATGAGCAGTTCTTC. It is translated as CASSGPSGGTNEQFF.

This chain uses TRBV5-1 with TRBJ2-6; D remains unclear. V was pared by 0 bases and J by 0 bases, with 16 bases between. CDR3 length: 19 residues. CDR1 and CDR2 from the germline V gene are SGHRS and YFSETQ. The CDR3 DNA follows: TGCGCCAGCAGCTTGGCCAGACAAGGAAGAGCCTCTGGGGCCAACGTCCTGACTTTC. Amino acid sequence: CASSLARQGRASGANVLTF.

The chain is built from TRBV6-2 or TRBV6-3 and TRBJ2-2; D might be TRBD2 (7 bases). This CDR3 contains 16 residues. CDR1 is MNHEY and CDR2 is SVGEGT in the germline V gene. V lost 1 base, J lost 4 bases, and 13 bases lay in between. CDR3 sequence reads: CASSYLGGQVTGELFF. CDR3 DNA sequence: TGTGCCAGCAGTTACTTGGGGGGGCAGGTCACCGGGGAGCTGTTTTTT.